This T cell receptor (beta chain) was captured by sequencing in a study of cytomegalovirus exposure and HLA in healthy donors (dated by TCRdb to 2016 to 2017). About the full investigation: An earlier analysis of roughly 500 of the donors reported 250 to 300 Gb of sequence data and some 120 million unique TCR beta sequences from around 200 million T cells. An early release that covered fewer than 800 HLA-typed donors contained about 300 gigabases of sequencing data and 75 million to 100 million unique TCR sequences. Of the 398 genotyped donors, roughly 80% fell in the genetic ancestry cluster associated with self-reported Caucasian donors. The study aimed to test whether signatures of past pathogen exposure could be identified by cataloging public T cell receptors. The study used immunosequencing to profile the T cell repertoires of 670 or so subjects and linked those repertoires to cytomegalovirus serostatus. A separate validation cohort of approximately 120 different subjects was used in addition to the roughly 720-subject first cohort. To predict cytomegalovirus infection status, the study combined high-throughput TCR immunosequencing, statistical association of individual TCRs with disease status, and machine learning. A later analysis re-examined previously published TCR beta repertoires from roughly 650 donors and added high-resolution HLA genotyping to investigate patterns of TCR occurrence. Rather than drawing on any new phenotypic data, the later analysis identified candidate immune exposures from TCR beta sequences and the way those sequences occurred across donors. To decide whether each TCR beta V gene segment behaved as functional or pseudogenic, an earlier analysis of some 600 of the donors relied on high-throughput TCR beta sequencing. Donor age, sex, ethnicity and CMV serostatus were collected together with the repertoire data. Genome-wide SNP genotypes for about 55% of the 666 donors were used in a later genetic analysis, which treated that subset as a discovery cohort. Every repertoire in the discovery cohort had been generated on one and the same sequencing platform. Both class I and class II loci were covered by HLA typing, at four-digit resolution. Typing coverage differed by locus: A, B, C, DRB1 and DQB1 were typed in about 629-640 donors, DQA1 in 500 to 550, DPA1 in nearly 610, and DPB1 in about 450. Roughly 5 DR-DQ haplotypes were handled as single units for association and clustering, since linkage in the cohort was strong. On average, about 240,000 unique TCR beta nucleotide sequences were sequenced per donor among about 400 genotyped donors of the cohort, with about 19% of those sequences being non-productive.

From a lookup of the germline V gene, CDR1 and CDR2 are KGHSH and LQKENI. The CDR3 spans 16 residues, from the cysteine through the phenylalanine. Solely the CDR3 DNA is kept, with 48 bases framed from the first base. The junction shows trimming of 0 bases on V and 7 bases on J, and the gene matches do not reach 2 bases of it. Findings and caveats that apply to the study as a whole: Because counts were too low, roughly 18 rarely observed V segments, including chromosome 9 orphons, were left out of the earlier analysis of over 550 of the donors. The sequencing pipeline was judged likely to have produced a cluster of highly shared sequence variants as a technical artifact. Because the 87-base-pair reads could not distinguish some IMGT-functional V segments, including TRBV6-2 and TRBV6-3, those segments were excluded. Correlated functional status among segregating V segments might reflect linkage disequilibrium, but an unknown experimental factor could not be ruled out. A total of roughly 160 TCR beta chains were listed by the study as associated with cytomegalovirus. A later genetic analysis reported fewer N-insertions in productive TCRs among donors in an Asian-associated ancestry cluster than the approximately 700-donor mean. A further reported finding was that TCR beta sequences accurately predicted the HLA-A and HLA-B alleles for most subjects in the first cohort. A later analysis found that HLA-associated TCR beta chains were more clonally expanded and had lower generation probabilities than equally common non-associated chains. In a later analysis, the rate of TCR association differed among HLA loci, with DRB1 alleles having the most associated TCRs and HLA-C alleles having the fewest. Because some donors lacked HLA typing at each locus, the association tests relied only on the typed subset. Assigning TCR associations to individual alleles was difficult when HLA alleles, especially DR and DQ, strongly co-occurred. Presence/absence analyses assumed roughly uniform sequencing depth across donors, an assumption that may not hold. Most TCR sequences were observed very rarely across donors, whereas some public TCRs were present in many individuals. According to the authors, the approach could potentially be generalized to other disease states and immunological phenotypes. In both the original and validation cohorts, the classifier was reported to diagnose cytomegalovirus status with high specificity and sensitivity. The only immune exposure information available for the cohort was CMV serostatus. The cohort was sequenced for TCR beta chains only, and without alpha or paired-chain data the features that could be detected were limited. A later analysis found that most CMV-associated TCR beta chains appeared HLA-restricted, with HLA associations seemingly driven largely by CMV exposure. V-gene and J-gene trimming of TCR beta chains was associated with a missense DCLRE1C variant in a later genetic analysis, and the association was replicated in an independent cohort. A few of the identified cytomegalovirus-associated TCR beta chains were confirmed in vitro to be specific for cytomegalovirus antigens. A later analysis associated 16,951 TCR beta sequences with specific HLA alleles at a false discovery rate of 0.05. In an earlier analysis of under 600 of the donors, most TCR beta V segments were observed in productive rearrangements about 90% or about 30% of the time, broadly matching IMGT annotations. Several of the top co-occurrence clusters appeared to be linked to parvovirus B19, influenza, CMV and Epstein-Barr virus, according to a later analysis.

The cohort consisted of approximately 690 healthy bone marrow donors. At the time of sampling, every cohort member was nominally healthy, though immune exposures that went unrecorded were likely present. The donor tested CMV seronegative, placing the donor among the 350 to 400 seronegative members of the cohort. A peripheral blood sample was provided by each donor, and peripheral blood mononuclear cells were used for TCR beta sequencing. Genomic DNA was extracted from the blood cell samples with the Qiagen DNeasy Blood Extraction Kit. The library was built by means of the immunoSEQ multiplex PCR assay. For the multiplex PCR, a mixture combining 60 forward primers for TCR Vbeta segments and 13 reverse primers for TCR Jbeta segments was used. The CDR3 region of rearranged TCR beta genes was amplified from genomic DNA with a multiplex PCR assay. The amplified TCR beta libraries were sequenced on the Illumina HiSeq System as 87-base-pair reads. The paper's processing steps were these. A later analysis tallied 80 million to 95 million unique TCR beta chains across the 640 or so repertoires, and some 10 million of those chains were shared by two or more donors. Raw reads were error-corrected and collapsed into unique sequences by a nearest-neighbor algorithm in which closely related sequences were merged to remove PCR and sequencing errors. V, D and J gene segments were assigned by aligning CDR3 sequences to IMGT reference sequences. Each retained sequence needed at least a six-nucleotide match to both a V gene segment and a J gene segment. A rearrangement was called productive if the CDR3 had no stop codons and remained in frame with V and J, and every other rearrangement was called non-productive. CDR3 was defined by IMGT convention, running from the second conserved V-encoded cysteine to the conserved J-encoded phenylalanine. The earlier analysis of 587 of the donors excluded any sequence lacking an unambiguous match to a single V gene segment. In an earlier analysis of more than 500 of the donors, a V segment was called functional when productive rearrangements were above 56.7%, and segregating when the standard deviation between donors exceeded 5%. A statistical classification framework was built for diagnosing cytomegalovirus status from the catalog of TCR beta chain sequences. V and J gene assignment, in a later analysis, came from comparing TCR nucleotide sequences with IMGT/GENE-DB human TR gene sequences. In a later analysis, CDR3 sequences and most-parsimonious VDJ recombination scenarios were assigned using the TCRdist pipeline. In a later analysis, each TCR beta chain was defined by its CDR3 amino acid sequence together with its V-gene family, and reads lacking a unique V-gene family were excluded. In a later analysis, 550 to 650 highly shared, low-generation-probability nucleotide sequences were removed to address suspected cross-contamination and a sequencing artifact. For each public chain, a later analysis derived a clonal expansion index from normalized ranks of inferred template counts within each repertoire. A later analysis computed generation probabilities with a VDJ recombination model fitted to out-of-frame rearrangements, and checked the results against IGoR. In a later analysis, hypergeometric tests were used to score TCR-TCR, TCR-HLA and TCR-CMV co-occurrence, with a repertoire-size bias correction applied to TCR pairs. False discovery rates were estimated in a later analysis by permuting HLA or CMV assignments 20 times. In a later analysis, co-occurring TCRs were grouped using DBSCAN, with TCRdist sequence similarity added in when clustering inside HLA-allele-positive subsets. Repertoires with fewer than 30,000 or more than 120,000 public chains, plus five repertoires with anomalous nucleotide sharing, were excluded from co-occurrence clustering. TCRdb's version of the immuneACCESS table is confined to in-frame rearrangements and falls short of the full clone set. An unresolved V gene accounts for under half of the shortfall where checked; the remainder is of unknown origin. The V and J calls and the clone size are those of that table, but D and trimming were determined from the DNA. For this sample the table gives 200,000 or so clones, of which over 65% were detected only once. Jointly, the top ten make up 0.098% of the sample.

This clone occurred once. Its antigen is currently not known. The record has no base qualities; no much larger clone is one base away. The material sequenced was PBMCs. The V and J genes are TRBV18 and TRBJ2-1; 14 central bases correspond to TRBD2. This receptor was taken from a boy aged 2 to 10 in good health and CMV-seronegative. The DNA reads as follows: TGTGCCAGCTCACCACCAAGACTAGCGGGGGGGAATGAGCAGTTCTTC. Its translation is CASSPPRLAGGNEQFF.